The rows below give T cell receptor beta chains drawn from one sample of a study of CD8 T cells in Susac syndrome. TCRdb fed the immunoSEQ multiplex PCR reads into MiXCR, producing one record per CDR3 protein. The table records a few hundred thousand distinct CDR3 sequences, about 94% of them present only once. Specimen: CD4+ T cells from PBMCs. The receptors were gathered from a human donor with Susac syndrome. Both conserved end residues are part of each CDR3. Fields, in order: V gene, J gene, D gene, clone size, CDR3 DNA, CDR3 protein. The D gene is left open where the match is weak. Clone size is given for some rows only: seen once, a few or many times, or a class if the clone is expanded.

TRBV9	TRBJ2-7	.	.	TGTGCCAGCAGCGTAGTTGGGGGCGCACCGGCCGAGCAGTACTTC	CASSVVGGAPAEQYF
TRBV29-1	TRBJ2-1	.	.	TGCAGCGTTCTCGGGGCCTGGGGCAATGAGCAGTTCTTC	CSVLGAWGNEQFF
TRBV20-1	TRBJ2-7	.	.	TGCAGTGCTAGCCGGCCCGGGGGTTCCTACGAGCAGTACTTC	CSASRPGGSYEQYF
TRBV5-1	TRBJ1-3	.	.	TGCGCCAGCAGCTGGGGGACGGATGGAAACACCATATATTTT	CASSWGTDGNTIYF
TRBV7-9	TRBJ2-6	.	.	TGTGCCAGCAGCCTCCTCTCGGGGGTCTCTGGGGCCAACGTCCTGACTTTC	CASSLLSGVSGANVLTF
TRBV7-8	TRBJ1-6	.	.	TGTGCCAGCATGAGGTCCAGGGAAGGGTCACCCCTCCACTTT	CASMRSREGSPLHF
TRBV20-1	TRBJ2-3	TRBD2	.	TGCAGTGCTCGACTAGCGGGGAACACAGATACGCAGTATTTT	CSARLAGNTDTQYF
TRBV5-6	TRBJ2-1	TRBD1	.	TGTGCCAGCAGCTCCGGGACAGGGGGACATGAGCAGTTCTTC	CASSSGTGGHEQFF
TRBV6-2/TRBV6-3	TRBJ2-7	.	.	TGTGCCAGCAGCCGATGGCCCTCCGAGCAGTACTTC	CASSRWPSEQYF
TRBV20-1	TRBJ1-6	.	.	TGCAGTGCCTCGGACGGAATCTATTCACCCCTCCACTTT	CSASDGIYSPLHF
TRBV5-1	TRBJ2-1	.	.	TGCGCCAGCAGCTTGGAAGGGTTTTCCTACAATGAGCAGTTCTTC	CASSLEGFSYNEQFF
TRBV7-2	TRBJ1-1	TRBD1	.	TGTGCCAGCAGCACCCACACAGGGGGCTGGACTGAAGCTTTCTTT	CASSTHTGGWTEAFF
TRBV25-1	TRBJ2-7	.	.	TGTGCCAGCAGTGGGGGGGCAGAAAACTACGAGCAGTACTTC	CASSGGAENYEQYF
TRBV11-2	TRBJ2-7	TRBD2	.	TGTGCCAGCAGCCCCTTGACTAGCGGGGTTTACGAGCAGTACTTC	CASSPLTSGVYEQYF
TRBV29-1	TRBJ2-3	TRBD2	.	TGCAGCGTTGCGAGCGGGGGCTTGTATTTT	CSVASGGLYF
TRBV5-1	TRBJ1-5	.	.	TGCGCCAGCAGCTTGACAGGGTTCGATCAGCCCCAGCATTTT	CASSLTGFDQPQHF
TRBV27	TRBJ1-2	.	.	TGTGCCAGCCAGACGGTGGCGGGGGTTGGTGGCTACACCTTC	CASQTVAGVGGYTF
TRBV5-1	TRBJ2-7	.	once	TGCGCCAGCAGCCTAGACAGGTCCGAGCAGTACTTC	CASSLDRSEQYF
TRBV3-1	TRBJ1-6	.	.	TGTGCCAGCAGCCAGTTCAGGGTCGATAATTCACCCCTCCACTTT	CASSQFRVDNSPLHF
TRBV30	TRBJ1-1	.	.	TGTGCCTGGAGATTGTCCTTAGAGGCTTTCTTT	CAWRLSLEAFF
TRBV4-1	TRBJ1-1	.	.	TGCGCCAGCAGCCAAGATGGTACAGGACGGTTGAACACTGAAGCTTTCTTT	CASSQDGTGRLNTEAFF
TRBV20-1	TRBJ1-5	.	once	TGCAGTGCGACTAGACAGTATAGCAATCAGCCCCAGCATTTT	CSATRQYSNQPQHF
TRBV5-1	TRBJ1-1	.	.	TGCGCCAGCAGCTTGGAACTACAGGGAGACACTGAAGCTTTCTTT	CASSLELQGDTEAFF
TRBV20-1	TRBJ2-2	.	.	TGCAGTGCTAGAAAGAGGACTTCAGGACACACCGGGGAGCTGTTTTTT	CSARKRTSGHTGELFF
TRBV6-2/TRBV6-3	TRBJ1-5	TRBD1	.	TGTGCCAGCAGTTACTCGACAGGGAAGAGACGGAATCAGCCCCAGCATTTT	CASSYSTGKRRNQPQHF
TRBV7-7	TRBJ2-5	TRBD2	.	TGTGCTAGCAGCTTAGCGGCTAGCGGGGGAGAGACCCAGTACTTC	CASSLAASGGETQYF
TRBV24-1	TRBJ2-3	TRBD1	.	TGTGCCACCAGTGACCCGGGGACAGGGCTAGGAGATACGCAGTATTTT	CATSDPGTGLGDTQYF
TRBV30	TRBJ1-2	.	.	TGTGCCTGGAGAGTTTGGAGAAACTATGGCTACACCTTC	CAWRVWRNYGYTF
TRBV18	TRBJ1-4	.	few	TGTGCCAGCTCACAAGGGACTAATGAAAAACTGTTTTTT	CASSQGTNEKLFF